These 19 T cell receptor beta chains were sequenced from one sample in a study of response to subunit inactivated influenza vaccine. One entry per CDR3 protein, called by TCRdb with MiXCR from the RT-PCR reads. The sample records around 580,000 distinct CDR3 sequences, less than 15% being singletons. This specimen consisted of PBMCs from blood, obtained approximately 13 days after vaccination. The receptors here all came from a man between 45 and 60 years old who received an inactivated influenza vaccine.

The rearrangement joins TRBV10-2 to TRBJ2-5; 7 positions agree with TRBD1. V lost 2 bases and J lost 5; bases outside the gene matches: 2. The germline gives CDR1 WSHSY, CDR2 SAAADI. The CDR3 sequence is 13 residues long. The chain's CDR3 is CASSEPTGETQYF. As DNA, the CDR3 is TGCGCCAGCAGTGAGCCGACAGGGGAGACCCAGTACTTC.

In its sample, this clonotype was seen a few times. V is TRBV20-1 and J is TRBJ1-6; the match to TRBD1 covers 12 bases. Germline V gene data show CDR1 as DFQATT and CDR2 as SNEGSKA (reference sequence). The CDR3 is made up of 15 amino acids. Trimming took 4 bases from V and 7 from J; bases not matched to a gene: 5. CDR3 protein: CSATPGQGANSPLHF. The CDR3 nucleotides read TGCAGTGCTACCCCGGGACAGGGGGCAAATTCACCCCTCCACTTT.

This chain links TRBV5-1 with TRBJ2-3; TRBD2 matches 14 bases. The CDR3 totals 19 residues. J was trimmed by 2 bases and V by 3 bases; bases with no gene match: 11. Germline CDR1 reads SGHRS; CDR2 reads YFSETQ. CDR3 region: CASSYPGLAGVRTTDTQYF. CDR3 sequence (DNA): TGCGCCAGCAGCTATCCGGGACTAGCGGGAGTGAGGACCACAGATACGCAGTATTTT.

Ten or more counts support this clonotype. J is TRBJ2-2 and V is TRBV12-3 or TRBV12-4, with D perhaps matching TRBD2 (6 bases). This CDR3 contains 13 residues. V gave up 6 bases and J gave up 5 bases, with 10 bases separating them. The CDR3 nucleotides read TGTGCCAGCAGGGGACTTAGTACCGGGGAGCTGTTTTTT. It is translated as CASRGLSTGELFF.

This clonotype has just a few counts. V usage is TRBV25-1 and J usage is TRBJ2-5; TRBD2 agrees at 8 bases. This CDR3 spans 16 amino acids. Germline trimming cut 3 bases from V and 4 bases from J; bases unmatched to any gene: 10. Looked up from germline, CDR1 is MGHDK and CDR2 is SYGVNS. CDR3 nucleotides: TGTGCCAGCAGTGATACCGGGACTAGAGGTGCAGAGACCCAGTACTTC. As protein: CASSDTGTRGAETQYF.

A few counts support this clonotype. The V and J genes are TRBV6-2 or TRBV6-3 and TRBJ2-1; TRBD2 is a possible D gene (5 bases). The CDR3 covers 15 residues. Looked up from germline, CDR1 is MNHEY and CDR2 is SVGEGT. The V end lost 4 bases, the J end lost 8 bases, and 18 bases lay between the germline ends. CDR3 DNA: TGTGCCAGCAGTTCCCCCGGGTTTGGGGAGTATGAGCAGTTCTTC. Translated, it gives CASSSPGFGEYEQFF.

This clonotype occurred many times. CDR3 amino acids: CASSLGRNEQFF. CDR3 nucleotides: TGTGCCAGCAGCTTAGGACGTAATGAGCAGTTCTTC. The chain is built from TRBV7-9 and TRBJ2-1; D remains ambiguous. Germline V gene data show CDR1 as SEHNR and CDR2 as FQNEAQ (reference sequence). The CDR3 loop spans 12 amino acids. The ends were cut back, 1 base at V and 7 bases at J, with 5 bases in the middle. Supplemented by reference TRBV7-9 and TRBJ2-1, the full variable domain reads DTGVSQNPRHKITKRGQNVTFRCDPISEHNRLYWYRQTLGQGPEFLTYFQNEAQLEKSRLLSDRFSAERPKGSFSTLEIQRTEQGDSAMYLCASSLGRNEQFFGPGTRLTVL.

The rearrangement uses TRBV7-2 and TRBJ1-2; 10 positions agree with TRBD1. Germline values: CDR1 SGHTA, CDR2 FQGNSA. This CDR3 has 15 amino acids. V lost 5 bases, J lost 5 bases, and 8 bases stayed unmatched. The CDR3 coding sequence is TGTGCCAGCAGCCCGACGACAGGGGGCGGATATGGCTACACCTTC. It specifies CASSPTTGGGYGYTF.

The chain combines TRBV6-6 with TRBJ2-7; D gene unclear. V dropped 4 bases and J dropped 3 bases, with 10 bases sitting between them. This CDR3 contains 13 residues. CDR1 is MNHNY and CDR2 is SVGAGI in the germline V gene (reference sequence). CDR3 loop: CASSSERVYEQYF. CDR3 coding DNA: TGTGCCAGCAGTTCCGAGAGAGTCTACGAGCAGTACTTC.

This clonotype was found a few times. The chain recombines TRBV20-1 with TRBJ2-7; 7 nucleotides match TRBD2. The germline V gene encodes CDR1 DFQATT and CDR2 SNEGSKA (reference sequence). The trim removed 3 bases at V and 2 bases at J, leaving 10 bases unmatched. The CDR3 is 15 amino acids. CDR3 in DNA: TGCAGTGCTAGGCGGGCGGGAGTTCGAACCTACGAGCAGTACTTC. Its translation is CSARRAGVRTYEQYF.

To note about this clonotype: A single base separates this from a much larger clone, so it may be a read error. This sequence joins TRBV28 and TRBJ2-1; D remains unclear. This CDR3 is built from 10 residues. Deletions cut 4 bases from V and 8 bases from J, with 3 bases between. The germline CDR1 and CDR2 sequences are MDHEN and SYDVKM. CDR3: CASSYHEQFF. CDR3 nucleotide sequence: TGTGCCAGCAGTTACCATGAGCAGTTCTTC.

The chain carries TRBV10-3 and TRBJ2-2; D might be TRBD2 (7 bases). V lost 5 bases, J lost 5 bases, and 15 bases lay in between. The CDR3 runs 15 residues. Germline CDR1 and CDR2: ENHRY and SYGVKD. This CDR3 reads CAISNRGAETGELFF. The DNA for the CDR3 is TGTGCCATCAGTAATCGGGGGGCGGAAACCGGGGAGCTGTTTTTT.

This clonotype occurred a few times. The chain is built from TRBV18 and TRBJ1-2; D possibly corresponds to TRBD1 (6 bases). With 5 bases removed from V and 3 bases from J, the gap between germline ends came to 16 bases. This CDR3 region has 15 residues. Germline V gene sequence: CDR1 KGHSH, CDR2 LQKENI. The CDR3 loop reads CASSSTGTADYGYTF. The CDR3 region has the DNA TGTGCCAGCTCATCGACAGGAACCGCTGACTATGGCTACACCTTC.

The genes are TRBV20-1 and TRBJ2-7; D uncertain. Trimming left V 4 bases short and J 6 bases short, with 10 bases between. CDR3 size: 11 residues. Per the germline V gene, CDR1 is DFQATT and CDR2 is SNEGSKA (reference sequence). The CDR3 coding sequence is TGCAGTGCTACCCCGCTGAGCGAGCAGTACTTC. This codes for CSATPLSEQYF.

CDR3 sequence: CASSLSSDGSYGYTF. CDR3 DNA sequence: TGCGCCAGCAGCTTGAGTTCGGACGGATCCTATGGCTACACCTTC. V and J are TRBV5-1 and TRBJ1-2; D call uncertain. Trimming took 1 base from V and 4 from J, leaving 14 bases between them. This CDR3 region has 15 residues. The V gene's germline CDR1 is SGHRS and CDR2 YFSETQ.

The CDR3 spells CASSPLAGVGEQYF. CDR3 bases: TGTGCCAGCAGCCCTTTAGCGGGAGTAGGCGAGCAGTACTTC. The chain couples TRBV3-1 to TRBJ2-7, with TRBD2 identical over 9 bases. Trimming took 4 bases from V and 6 from J; bases not matched to a gene: 7. The germline V gene encodes CDR1 LGHDT and CDR2 YNNKEL (reference sequence). This CDR3 has 14 residues.

This clonotype turned up a few times. The chain has TRBV4-2 and TRBJ2-7, with D possibly TRBD1 on 6 matching bases. Germline CDR1 is LGHNA and CDR2 is YNFKEQ. The CDR3 covers 18 residues. V was clipped by 3 bases and J by 5 bases, with 26 bases between them. CDR3 protein: CASSQIVLSGTSIHEQYF. Here the CDR3 DNA reads TGTGCCAGCAGCCAGATCGTTCTCTCCGGGACAAGTATCCACGAGCAGTACTTC.

The J gene is TRBJ2-3, the V gene TRBV11-2; no clear D gene. The CDR3 runs 16 residues. Trimming shortened V by 1 base and J by 5 bases, and 16 bases separated the two germline ends. Germline V CDR1 and CDR2: SGHAT, FQNNGV. CDR3 residues: CASSLGAGGFVDTQYF. The CDR3 nucleotides are TGTGCCAGCAGCTTAGGGGCCGGTGGGTTTGTAGATACGCAGTATTTT.

V is TRBV27 and J is TRBJ2-7; the match to TRBD2 covers 8 bases. The CDR3 is made up of 15 amino acids. Unmatched junction bases numbered 8, after V lost 4 bases and J lost 3 bases. Germline V gives CDR1 MNHEY, CDR2 SMNVEV (reference sequence). The CDR3 coding sequence is TGTGCCAGCAGTTGGGGACTAGGGGCATTCTACGAGCAGTACTTC. This translates into CASSWGLGAFYEQYF.